The present TCR beta chain was sequenced within a study of T-cell memory formation after mild COVID-19. The study's findings and limits: Those CD4+ clones that contracted were mainly in CM and EM (CD8+ ones in EMRA). Researchers found some responding clones in pre-infection memory, a sign that cross-reactive memory joined. In second-wave clones peaking day 37, SARS-CoV-2 specificity remained unconfirmed.

Sample barcodes and UMIs were carried by the TCR alpha and TCR beta cDNA libraries that 5'RACE generated with constant-segment primers. Using its own MiXCR run on the 5' RACE reads, TCRdb lists one record per CDR3 protein. Of around 320,000 distinct CDR3 sequences in the sample, roughly a fifth were seen once. The germline V and J ends were trimmed by 5 bases and 8 bases, with 25 bases remaining between them. The V gene's germline CDR1 is SEHNR and CDR2 FQNEAQ (reference sequence). The CDR3 extends over 17 amino acids. On this clonotype itself: Antigen specificity is unknown.

Sequencing was done on a sample of PBMCs or a T cell subset sorted from them (not recorded which). The TCR sequence derives from a man between 18 and 35 years old who had mild COVID-19 (a few samples of this study predate the infection). Cell type and time point are not known. J is TRBJ2-1 and V is TRBV7-9; a weak D match, TRBD2 (7 bases). This CDR3 reads CASSLRGRGAPGDEQFF. CDR3 nucleotides: TGTGCCAGCAGCCTTAGGGGTCGGGGGGCCCCTGGGGATGAGCAGTTCTTC.